Below are 8 T cell receptor beta chains sequenced from a single sample in a study of T cell changes during pregnancy in multiple sclerosis. Here immunoSEQ multiplex PCR was the method, and the copy in TCRdb shows in-frame clones only, minus some. The sample records roughly 80,000 clones, 90% to 95% being singletons. Sequenced material: peripheral blood, taken before pregnancy. These receptors were collected from a female donor with multiple sclerosis, enrolled in a pregnancy study.

The chain carries TRBV5-6 and TRBJ1-6, with TRBD1 matching 10 bases. This CDR3 spans 15 amino acids. Germline lookup yields CDR1 SGHDT and CDR2 YYEEEE. V shed 2 bases and J 5 bases; nucleotides not matched to a gene: 1. The CDR3 loop is CASSFGTGDNSPLHF. CDR3 nucleotides: TGTGCCAGCAGCTTCGGGACAGGGGATAATTCACCCCTCCACTTT. Using reference TRBV5-6 and TRBJ1-6 for the parts outside the CDR3, the full variable domain is DAGVTQSPTHLIKTRGQQVTLRCSPKSGHDTVSWYQQALGQGPQFIFQYYEEEERQRGNFPDRFSGHQFPNYSSELNVNALLLGDSALYLCASSFGTGDNSPLHFGNGTRLTVT.

The chain joins TRBV5-4 to TRBJ2-3; 7 bases are a match to TRBD1. This CDR3 has 16 residues. The germline V gene has CDR1 SGHNT and CDR2 YYREEE (reference sequence). J was trimmed by 1 base and V by 1 base; bases with no gene match: 6. The CDR3 protein is CASSLSVTGRTDTQYF. CDR3 bases: TGTGCCAGCAGCTTGTCGGTGACAGGGCGCACAGATACGCAGTATTTT.

This clone was counted between two and nine times. V and J are TRBV19 and TRBJ1-2, with unresolved D. Germline V lookup: CDR1 LNHDA, CDR2 SQIVND (reference sequence). Between the trimmed V and J ends, which lost 5 bases and 6 bases, there was a span of 13 bases. The length of the CDR3 is 13 residues. The CDR3 DNA follows: TGTGCCAGTAGTTCCCGGACTTGGGATGGCTACACCTTC. Amino acid sequence: CASSSRTWDGYTF.

The V and J genes are TRBV7-2 and TRBJ1-1; tentatively, D is TRBD1 (5 bases). In germline, CDR1 is SGHTA, CDR2 FQGNSA. V was pared by 4 bases and J by 4 bases, with 19 bases between. The CDR3 contains 16 residues. CDR3 nucleotides: TGTGCCAGCAGCTACAAACCCCCAGGGTATCTCACTGAAGCTTTCTTT. Translation: CASSYKPPGYLTEAFF.

The chain has TRBV10-3 and TRBJ1-3, with 7 bases identical to TRBD1. V trimming: 9 bases; J trimming: 2 bases; junction bases outside the gene matches: 13. CDR1 ENHRY and CDR2 SYGVKD come from the germline V gene. The CDR3 runs to 16 residues. CDR3 nucleotide sequence: TGTGCCATAAAACCGGGACAGATAATTACTGGAAACACCATATATTTT. It yields the protein CAIKPGQIITGNTIYF.

This rearrangement joins TRBV13 to TRBJ1-3; D is possibly TRBD1 (5 bases). Germline lookup yields CDR1 PRHDT and CDR2 FYEKMQ (reference sequence). Trimming cost V 5 bases and J 0 bases, with 8 bases left between them. The CDR3 has 14 amino acids. CDR3 sequence reads: CASSRGISGNTIYF. In DNA, the CDR3 is TGTGCCAGCAGCCGGGGGATCTCTGGAAACACCATATATTTT.

The V gene is TRBV9, the J gene TRBJ2-7, with 8 bases lining up with TRBD1. With 2 bases clipped from V and 2 bases from J, the junction kept 6 bases outside the gene matches. Germline V gives CDR1 SGDLS, CDR2 YYNGEE. The CDR3 runs 15 residues. The CDR3 loop is CASSVTPGQAYEQYF. The CDR3 coding sequence is TGTGCCAGCAGCGTGACACCGGGACAGGCCTACGAGCAGTACTTC.

The chain carries TRBV7-8 and TRBJ1-5; tentatively, D is TRBD1 (5 bases). CDR1 and CDR2 (germline): SGHVS, FQNEAQ. The CDR3 extends over 15 amino acids. V lost 7 bases, J lost 0 bases, and 13 bases lay in between. The CDR3 region is CASNPDSHSNQPQHF. The CDR3 nucleotides read TGTGCCAGCAACCCCGACAGTCATAGCAATCAGCCCCAGCATTTT.